The T cell receptor beta chain described here comes from a study of tumor and adjacent non-tumor tissue in lung cancer. Across the study: The cohort had approximately 12 adenocarcinoma, a couple of squamous cell and 1 small cell patients.

The library came from three nested PCR rounds adapted from ARM-PCR protocols. TCRdb reprocessed the multiplex PCR reads with MiXCR, giving one entry per CDR3 protein. The sample lists more than 120,000 distinct CDR3 sequences; approximately 64% were seen once. This CDR3 spans 14 amino acids. Germline V lookup: CDR1 MNHNS, CDR2 SASEGT. Turning to this clonotype: Its specificity is not known. One end of the junction does not line up with germline, which may come from a read error.

RNA was extracted from bulk tissue without any cell sorting. Study-level points and caveats: Tumor TCR diversity, when higher, was linked to shorter survival. In normal lung, the top 100 clones were significantly more dominant than in tumor.

This chain connects TRBV6-1 to TRBJ1-1; D unresolved. The TCR comes from a man aged 60-69 years with small cell lung cancer. Sequenced input: lung tumor tissue. In DNA, the CDR3 is TGTGCCAGCTGTGAATACAACGGGAACACTGAAGCTTTCTTT. This translates into CASCEYNGNTEAFF.